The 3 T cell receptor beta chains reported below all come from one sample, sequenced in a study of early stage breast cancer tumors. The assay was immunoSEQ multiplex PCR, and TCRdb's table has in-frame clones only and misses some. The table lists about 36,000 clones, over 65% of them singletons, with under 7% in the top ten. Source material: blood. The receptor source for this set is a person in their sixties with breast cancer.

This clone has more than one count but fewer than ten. The DNA of the CDR3 is TGTGCCAGCAGTGGGTGGGGAGTGAACACTGAAGCTTTCTTT. Protein product: CASSGWGVNTEAFF. This chain links TRBV2 with TRBJ1-1; D ambiguous. V was shortened by 4 bases and J by 0 bases, with 9 bases between the two germline ends. Looked up from germline, CDR1 is SNHLY and CDR2 is FYNNEI. The length of the CDR3 is 14 residues. The full variable domain, rest sourced from reference TRBV2 and TRBJ1-1, is EPEVTQTPSHQVTQMGQEVILRCVPISNHLYFYWYRQILGQKVEFLVSFYNNEISEKSEIFDDQFSVERPDGSNFTLKIRSTKLEDSAMYFCASSGWGVNTEAFFGQGTRLTVV.

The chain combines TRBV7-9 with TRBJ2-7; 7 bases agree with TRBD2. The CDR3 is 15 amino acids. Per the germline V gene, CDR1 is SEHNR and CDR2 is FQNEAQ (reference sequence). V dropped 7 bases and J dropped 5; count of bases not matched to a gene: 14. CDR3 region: CASTLGAGVTHEQYF. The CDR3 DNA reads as TGTGCCAGCACCCTCGGGGCGGGAGTTACCCACGAGCAGTACTTC.

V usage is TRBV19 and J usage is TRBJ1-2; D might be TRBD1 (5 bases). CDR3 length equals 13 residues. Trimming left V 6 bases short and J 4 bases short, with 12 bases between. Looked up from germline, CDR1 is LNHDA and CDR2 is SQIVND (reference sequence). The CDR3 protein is CASRPLGGYGYTF. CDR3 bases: TGTGCCAGTAGACCCCTCGGGGGCTATGGCTACACCTTC. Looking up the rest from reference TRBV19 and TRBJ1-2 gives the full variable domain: DGGITQSPKYLFRKEGQNVTLSCEQNLNHDAMYWYRQDPGQGLRLIYYSQIVNDFQKGDIAEGYSVSREKKESFPLTVTSAQKNPTAFYLCASRPLGGYGYTFGSGTRLTVV.